Listed below are T cell receptor beta chains from one sample, sequenced in a study of T cells in localized non-small cell lung cancer. The data were produced by immunoSEQ multiplex PCR, yet TCRdb's version contains in-frame clones alone and is incomplete. This table holds around 78,000 clones, 80% found once. Sample: peripheral blood, taken before any cancer treatment. The receptors here all came from a female donor over 55 with stage I lung adenocarcinoma. Both conserved end residues are part of each CDR3. D genes are given only for firm matches. Size values are once, few and many counts, or a class for expanded clones, and some rows have none.

D	J	V	size	DNA	CDR3
TRBD2	TRBJ2-7	TRBV19	NA	TGTGCCAGTAGTACCCCTAGCGGGAGATTCTACGAGCAGTACTTC	CASSTPSGRFYEQYF
TRBD2	TRBJ2-3	TRBV29-1	NA	TGCAGCGTACTGAACCCAGCGGGAGCAGATACGCGGTATTTT	CSVLNPAGADTRYF
NA	TRBJ2-1	TRBV5-4	NA	TGTGCCAGCAGCCGCGTCGACGCGCGGGAGCAGTTCTTC	CASSRVDAREQFF
NA	TRBJ2-3	TRBV28	NA	TGTGCCAGCAGTTTGGAGCAGGGCACAGATACGCAGTATTTT	CASSLEQGTDTQYF
NA	TRBJ2-7	TRBV6-5	few	TGTGCCAGCGGGATGGATTCCTACGAGCAGTACTTC	CASGMDSYEQYF
NA	TRBJ1-1	TRBV11-2	NA	TGTGCCAGCAGCTTAATGAAGGAGAACACTGAAGCTTTCTTT	CASSLMKENTEAFF
TRBD2	TRBJ2-1	TRBV7-9	NA	TGTGCCAGCAGCATTAGCGGGAGGACCTACAATGAGCAGTTCTTC	CASSISGRTYNEQFF
NA	TRBJ1-3	TRBV5-1	NA	TGCGCCAGCAGCTTGTTAGGGATGGTTTCTGGAAACACCATATATTTT	CASSLLGMVSGNTIYF
TRBD2	TRBJ2-1	TRBV5-4	NA	TGTGCTAGCAGCTCCTATTCCGGGACTAGCCCGTTCTTC	CASSSYSGTSPFF
NA	TRBJ1-5	TRBV6-5	few	TGTGCCAGCAGCCCGCAGAATAGCAATCAGCCCCAGCATTTT	CASSPQNSNQPQHF
NA	TRBJ2-7	TRBV6-5	NA	TGTGCCAGCAGTTCGATGAGGGGGGCTGGCGAGCAGTACTTC	CASSSMRGAGEQYF
NA	TRBJ2-3	TRBV5-6	NA	TGTGCCAGCAGCTCCGGTCCCGCTACGCAGTATTTT	CASSSGPATQYF
TRBD1	TRBJ2-5	TRBV5-1	NA	TGCGCCAGCAGCCCTCTGACAGGGGTGGGAGAGACCCAGTACTTC	CASSPLTGVGETQYF
NA	TRBJ1-5	TRBV19	NA	TGTGCCAGTAGTATGGAACCCAATCAGCCCCAGCATTTT	CASSMEPNQPQHF
NA	TRBJ2-7	TRBV19	NA	TGTGCCAGCCAAAAAAATCGGGGCCGCTACGAGCAGTACTTC	CASQKNRGRYEQYF
TRBD2	TRBJ2-5	TRBV4-3	NA	TGCGCCAGCAGCCAGGGAACTAGCGGACAGGAGACCCAGTACTTC	CASSQGTSGQETQYF
NA	TRBJ2-7	TRBV6-1	few	TGTGCCAGCAATTTGGACGGCAGGACCTACGAGCAGTACTTC	CASNLDGRTYEQYF
NA	TRBJ2-1	TRBV23-1	few	TGCGCCAGCACTCACGATATGACCAATACGCGGGAGCAGTTCTTC	CASTHDMTNTREQFF
TRBD2	TRBJ2-3	TRBV7-8	NA	TGTGCCAGCAACCTAGCGGGAGGGGGTAATACGCAGTATTTT	CASNLAGGGNTQYF
NA	TRBJ2-7	TRBV7-9	many	TGTGCCATAGGGGACGGATCCTACGAGCAGTACTTC	CAIGDGSYEQYF
NA	TRBJ2-5	TRBV6-5	NA	TGTGCCAGCAGTCAAGAGACCCAGTACTTC	CASSQETQYF
TRBD2	TRBJ2-1	TRBV11-2	NA	TGTGCCAGCAGTTCTCTAGCGGGAGTAGGGAATGAGCAGTTCTTC	CASSSLAGVGNEQFF
TRBD2	TRBJ2-7	TRBV19	NA	TGTGCCAGTAGTATGCTAGCGGGTCCCTACGAGCAGTACTTC	CASSMLAGPYEQYF
TRBD2	TRBJ2-1	TRBV12-5	NA	TGTGCTAGTGGTTTGGATAGCGGGAGTTTTGATGAGCAGTTCTTC	CASGLDSGSFDEQFF
NA	TRBJ1-1	TRBV5-4	once	TGTGCCAGCAGCTTTCCAAGCCAGCGGAACACTGAAGCTTTCTTT	CASSFPSQRNTEAFF
NA	TRBJ2-7	TRBV6-5	NA	TGTGCCAGCAGTTACTATAGTTTAGGGGCCGGTTACGAGCAGTACTTC	CASSYYSLGAGYEQYF
NA	TRBJ2-7	TRBV19	NA	TGTGCCAGTAGTATCGGGACAAAGTACGAGCAGTACTTC	CASSIGTKYEQYF
NA	TRBJ2-1	TRBV19	NA	TGTGCCAGTAGTATAAGGGGACTCTCCTACAATGAGCAGTTCTTC	CASSIRGLSYNEQFF
TRBD1	TRBJ2-7	TRBV5-6	NA	TGTGCCAGCAGCTTAGAGGGGGCCGTGGCAGTGGGCGAGCAGTACTTC	CASSLEGAVAVGEQYF